This T cell receptor beta chain came from a study of Ad26.COV2.S vaccination and SARS-CoV-2 variants. Study-level points and caveats: People who got the vaccine or the placebo had similar non-spike TCR breadth. Total T cell responses may have been underestimated by the TCR breadth and depth analyses. CD8+ and CD4+ T cells specific for spike reportedly responded with substantial breadth after vaccination. Relative to placebo recipients, vaccine recipients exhibited elevated spike-specific TCR breadth.

The table came from immunoSEQ multiplex PCR; TCRdb's copy has only in-frame clones and leaves some out. The repertoire has around 350,000 clones, 92% of them found once; the top ten carry about 3.9%. Between the trimmed V and J ends, which lost 4 bases and 6 bases, there was a span of 15 bases. Germline V gene lookup returns CDR1 SGHRS and CDR2 YFSETQ. The CDR3 is 14 residues long. In the case of this clone: As yet, its antigen is unknown.

This specimen consisted of peripheral blood, obtained after recovery from COVID-19. This TCR derives from a human donor who had recovered from COVID-19. V usage is TRBV5-1 and J usage is TRBJ2-3, with unresolved D. CDR3 residues: CASSPGPRVDTQYF. The CDR3 DNA reads TGCGCCAGCAGCCCGGGCCCACGGGTGGATACGCAGTATTTT.